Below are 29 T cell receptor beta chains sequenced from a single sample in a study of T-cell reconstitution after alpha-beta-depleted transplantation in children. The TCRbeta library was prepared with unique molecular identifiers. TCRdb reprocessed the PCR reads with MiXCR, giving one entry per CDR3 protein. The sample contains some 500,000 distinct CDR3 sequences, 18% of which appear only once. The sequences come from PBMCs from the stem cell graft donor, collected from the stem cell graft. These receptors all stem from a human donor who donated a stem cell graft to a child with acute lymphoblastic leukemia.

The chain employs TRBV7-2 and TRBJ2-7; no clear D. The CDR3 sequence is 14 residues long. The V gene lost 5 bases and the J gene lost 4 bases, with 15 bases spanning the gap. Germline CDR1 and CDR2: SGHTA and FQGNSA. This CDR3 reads CASSPLQGHYEQYF. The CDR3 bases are TGTGCCAGCAGCCCCCTTCAAGGCCATTACGAGCAGTACTTC.

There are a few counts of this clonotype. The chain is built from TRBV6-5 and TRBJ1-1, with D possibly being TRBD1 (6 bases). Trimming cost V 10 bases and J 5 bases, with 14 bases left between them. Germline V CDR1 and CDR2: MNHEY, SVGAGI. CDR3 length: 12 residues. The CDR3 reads CATGTGNTEAFF. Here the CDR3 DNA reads TGTGCCACTGGAACAGGGAATACTGAAGCTTTCTTT.

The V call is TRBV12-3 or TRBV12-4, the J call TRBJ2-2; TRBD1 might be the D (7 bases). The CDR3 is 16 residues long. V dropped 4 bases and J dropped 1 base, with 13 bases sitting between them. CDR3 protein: CASSSGGNQNTGELFF. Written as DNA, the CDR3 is TGTGCCAGCAGTTCAGGGGGGAATCAGAACACCGGGGAGCTGTTTTTT.

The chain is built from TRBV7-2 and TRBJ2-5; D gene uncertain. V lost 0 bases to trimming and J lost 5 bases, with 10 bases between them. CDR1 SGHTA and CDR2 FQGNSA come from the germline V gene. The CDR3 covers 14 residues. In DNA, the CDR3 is TGTGCCAGCAGCTTAGCAGGGATAGGCGAGACCCAGTACTTC. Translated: CASSLAGIGETQYF.

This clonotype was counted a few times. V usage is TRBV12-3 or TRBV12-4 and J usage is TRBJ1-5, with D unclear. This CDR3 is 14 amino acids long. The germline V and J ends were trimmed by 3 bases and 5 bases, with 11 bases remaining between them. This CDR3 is CASSLVDADQPQHF. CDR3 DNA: TGTGCCAGCAGTTTGGTGGACGCGGATCAGCCCCAGCATTTT.

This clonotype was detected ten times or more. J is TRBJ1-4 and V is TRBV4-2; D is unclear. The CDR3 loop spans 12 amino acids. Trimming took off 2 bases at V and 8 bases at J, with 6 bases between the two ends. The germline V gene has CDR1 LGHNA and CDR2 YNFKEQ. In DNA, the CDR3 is TGTGCCAGCAGCCAACTGGGGGAAAAACTGTTTTTT. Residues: CASSQLGEKLFF.

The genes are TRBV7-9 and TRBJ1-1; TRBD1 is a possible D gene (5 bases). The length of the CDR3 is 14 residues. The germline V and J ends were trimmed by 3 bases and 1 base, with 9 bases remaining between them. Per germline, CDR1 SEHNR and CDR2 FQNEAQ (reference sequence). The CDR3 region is CASSFGQTNTEAFF. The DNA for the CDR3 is TGTGCCAGCAGCTTCGGACAAACGAACACTGAAGCTTTCTTT.

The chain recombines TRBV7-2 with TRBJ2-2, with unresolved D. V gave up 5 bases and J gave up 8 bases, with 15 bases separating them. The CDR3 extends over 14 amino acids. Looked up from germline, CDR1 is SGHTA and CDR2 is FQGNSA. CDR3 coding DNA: TGTGCCAGCAGCCCTCGGGCCCGGGTAGGGGAGCTGTTTTTT. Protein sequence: CASSPRARVGELFF.

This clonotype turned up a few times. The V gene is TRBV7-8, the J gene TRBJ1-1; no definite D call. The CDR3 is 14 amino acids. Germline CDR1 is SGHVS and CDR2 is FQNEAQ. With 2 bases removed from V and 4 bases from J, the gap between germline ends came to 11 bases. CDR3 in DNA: TGTGCCAGCAGCTTAATCCCGGGTCTCACTGAAGCTTTCTTT. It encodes CASSLIPGLTEAFF.

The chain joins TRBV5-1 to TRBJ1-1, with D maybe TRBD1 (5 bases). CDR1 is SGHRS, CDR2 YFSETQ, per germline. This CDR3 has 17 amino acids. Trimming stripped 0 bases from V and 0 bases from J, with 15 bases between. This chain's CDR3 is CASSLAPRTGMNTEAFF. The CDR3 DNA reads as TGCGCCAGCAGCTTGGCCCCTCGCACAGGTATGAACACTGAAGCTTTCTTT.

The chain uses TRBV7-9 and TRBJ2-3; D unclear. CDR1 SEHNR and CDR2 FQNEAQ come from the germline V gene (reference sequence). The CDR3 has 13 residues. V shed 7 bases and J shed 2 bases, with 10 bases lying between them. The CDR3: CASTYDTTDTQYF. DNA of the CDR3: TGTGCCAGCACCTATGACACCACAGATACGCAGTATTTT.

CDR3 DNA sequence: TGTGCCACCAGCAGAGAAGGAGGACAGTTTAATTCACCCCTCCACTTT. This codes for CATSREGGQFNSPLHF. J is TRBJ1-6 and V is TRBV15; maybe TRBD1 (6 bases). V was trimmed by 0 bases and J by 6 bases, leaving 12 bases between them. The CDR3 consists of 16 residues. Per germline, CDR1 LNHNV and CDR2 YYDKDF (reference sequence). Drawing the rest from reference TRBV15 and TRBJ1-6, the complete variable domain is DAMVIQNPRYQVTQFGKPVTLSCSQTLNHNVMYWYQQKSSQAPKLLFHYYDKDFNNEADTPDNFQSRRPNTSFCFLDIRSPGLGDTAMYLCATSREGGQFNSPLHFGNGTRLTVT.

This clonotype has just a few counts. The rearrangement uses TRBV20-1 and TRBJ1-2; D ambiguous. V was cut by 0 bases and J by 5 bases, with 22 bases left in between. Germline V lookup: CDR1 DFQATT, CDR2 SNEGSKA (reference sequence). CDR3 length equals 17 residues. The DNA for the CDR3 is TGCAGTGCTAGAGACCCCCGATTGCCCCTAGGCTTATATGGCTACACCTTC. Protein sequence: CSARDPRLPLGLYGYTF.

CDR3 in amino acids: CSARDWFLAEPTQYF. For the CDR3, the DNA is TGCAGTGCTAGAGATTGGTTTTTAGCGGAACCCACGCAGTATTTT. V usage is TRBV20-1 and J usage is TRBJ2-3, with D maybe TRBD2 (6 bases). This CDR3 contains 15 residues. Trimming cost V 0 bases and J 9 bases, with 19 bases left between them. The germline gives CDR1 DFQATT, CDR2 SNEGSKA (reference sequence).

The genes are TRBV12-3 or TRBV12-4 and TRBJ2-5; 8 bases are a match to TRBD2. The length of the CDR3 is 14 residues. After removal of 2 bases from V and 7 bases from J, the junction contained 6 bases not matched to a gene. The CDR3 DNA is TGTGCCAGCAGTTTAACGGGAGGGCGGGGGACCCAGTACTTC. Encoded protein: CASSLTGGRGTQYF.

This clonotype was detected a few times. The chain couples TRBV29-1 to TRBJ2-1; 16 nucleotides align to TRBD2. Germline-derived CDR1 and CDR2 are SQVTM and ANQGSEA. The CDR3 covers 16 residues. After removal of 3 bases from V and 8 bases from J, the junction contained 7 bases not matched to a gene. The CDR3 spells CSVDATGTSGRDEQFF. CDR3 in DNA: TGCAGCGTTGATGCGACCGGGACTAGCGGGAGGGATGAGCAGTTCTTC.

CDR3 bases: TGTGCCAGCAGCTTAGAAGGTTTAGCGGTGGGCTACGAGCAGTACTTC. It encodes CASSLEGLAVGYEQYF. The V and J genes are TRBV7-2 and TRBJ2-7; possibly TRBD2 for D (6 bases). The CDR3 sequence is 16 residues long. V was trimmed by 1 base and J by 3 bases, leaving 16 bases between them. CDR1 and CDR2 (germline): SGHTA, FQGNSA.

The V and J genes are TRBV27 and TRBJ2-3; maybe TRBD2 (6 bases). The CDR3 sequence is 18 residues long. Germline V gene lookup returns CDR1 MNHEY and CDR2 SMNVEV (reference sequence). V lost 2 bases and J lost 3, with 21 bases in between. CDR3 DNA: TGTGCCAGCAGTTTACGGAGGGGAAGTGGGGGTCATACAGATACGCAGTATTTT. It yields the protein CASSLRRGSGGHTDTQYF.

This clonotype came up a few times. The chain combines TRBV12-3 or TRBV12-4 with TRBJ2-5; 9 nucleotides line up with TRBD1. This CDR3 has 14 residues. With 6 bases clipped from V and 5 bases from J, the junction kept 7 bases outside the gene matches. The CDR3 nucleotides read TGTGCCAGCAGATTCGACAGGGGGTGGGAGACCCAGTACTTC. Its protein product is CASRFDRGWETQYF.

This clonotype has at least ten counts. The CDR3 bases are TGCAGTGCTAGAGGGGAGGGGTACGAGCAGTACTTC. The encoded protein is CSARGEGYEQYF. The chain recombines TRBV20-1 with TRBJ2-7; 7 nucleotides line up with TRBD2. Germline-derived CDR1 and CDR2 are DFQATT and SNEGSKA (reference sequence). The J segment lost 4 bases and the V segment lost 1 base, leaving 1 base of the junction unmatched. The CDR3 runs to 12 residues.

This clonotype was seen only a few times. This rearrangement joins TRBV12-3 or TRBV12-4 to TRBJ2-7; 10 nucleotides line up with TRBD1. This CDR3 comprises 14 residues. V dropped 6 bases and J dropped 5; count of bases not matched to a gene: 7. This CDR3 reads CASRGTGEVDEQYF. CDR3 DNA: TGTGCCAGCAGGGGGACAGGGGAGGTCGACGAGCAGTACTTC.

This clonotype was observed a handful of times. The CDR3 sequence is CSVGKASGSSDEQFF. The CDR3 DNA is TGCAGCGTTGGTAAGGCTAGCGGGAGTAGCGATGAGCAGTTCTTC. The J gene is TRBJ2-1, the V gene TRBV29-1; 10 bases align to TRBD2. V shed 4 bases and J 8 bases; nucleotides not matched to a gene: 11. This CDR3 region has 15 residues. CDR1 and CDR2 from the germline V gene are SQVTM and ANQGSEA.

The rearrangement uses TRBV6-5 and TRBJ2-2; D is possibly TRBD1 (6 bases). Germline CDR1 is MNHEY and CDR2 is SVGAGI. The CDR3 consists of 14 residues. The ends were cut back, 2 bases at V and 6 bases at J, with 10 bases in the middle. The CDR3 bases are TGTGCCAGCAGTTACGTACAGGGACCCGGGGAGCTGTTTTTT. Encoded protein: CASSYVQGPGELFF.

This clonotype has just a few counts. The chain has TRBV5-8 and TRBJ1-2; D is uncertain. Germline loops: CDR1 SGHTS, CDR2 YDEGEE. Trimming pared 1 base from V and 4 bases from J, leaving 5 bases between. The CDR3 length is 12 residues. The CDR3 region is CASSLWTYGYTF. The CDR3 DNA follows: TGTGCCAGCAGCTTGTGGACCTATGGCTACACCTTC. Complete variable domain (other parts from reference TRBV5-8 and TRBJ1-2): EAGVTQSPTHLIKTRGQQATLRCSPISGHTSVYWYQQALGLGLQFLLWYDEGEERNRGNFPPRFSGRQFPNYSSELNVNALELEDSALYLCASSLWTYGYTFGSGTRLTVV.

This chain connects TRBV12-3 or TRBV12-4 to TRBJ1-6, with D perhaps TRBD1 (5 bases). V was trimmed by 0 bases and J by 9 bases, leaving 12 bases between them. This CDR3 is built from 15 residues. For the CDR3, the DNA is TGTGCCAGCAGTTTAGCGCGACAGTCATTTTCACCCCTCCACTTT. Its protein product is CASSLARQSFSPLHF.

For the CDR3, the DNA is TGTGCCAGCAGCCCCCGGGAGGGGCGGGATACGCAGTATTTT. As protein: CASSPREGRDTQYF. The chain recombines TRBV7-8 with TRBJ2-3; 8 bases line up with TRBD2. The germline CDR1 and CDR2 sequences are SGHVS and FQNEAQ. The CDR3 length is 14 residues. V gave up 5 bases and J gave up 6 bases; unmatched junction bases: 7.

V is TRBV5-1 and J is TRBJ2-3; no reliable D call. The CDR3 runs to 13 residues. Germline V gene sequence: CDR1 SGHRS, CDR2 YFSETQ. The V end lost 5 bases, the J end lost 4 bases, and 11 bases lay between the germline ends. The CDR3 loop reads CASSSSIADTQYF. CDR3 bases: TGCGCCAGCAGTTCCTCAATAGCAGATACGCAGTATTTT.

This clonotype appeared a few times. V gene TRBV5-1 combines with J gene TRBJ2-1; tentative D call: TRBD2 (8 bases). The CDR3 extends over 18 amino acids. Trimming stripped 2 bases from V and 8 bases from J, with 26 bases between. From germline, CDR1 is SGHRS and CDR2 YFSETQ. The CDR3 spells CASSFGGGEIAGSYEQFF. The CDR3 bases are TGCGCCAGCAGCTTTGGAGGGGGCGAGATAGCGGGAAGCTATGAGCAGTTCTTC.

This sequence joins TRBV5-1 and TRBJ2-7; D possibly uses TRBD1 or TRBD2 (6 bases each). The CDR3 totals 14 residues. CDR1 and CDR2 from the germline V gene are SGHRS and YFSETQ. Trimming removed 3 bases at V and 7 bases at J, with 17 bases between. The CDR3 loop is CASSSSGATGEQYF. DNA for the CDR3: TGCGCCAGCAGCTCCTCGGGGGCGACGGGGGAGCAGTACTTC.